This TCR beta chain originates from a study of Ad26.COV2.S vaccination and SARS-CoV-2 variants. Profiling relied on immunoSEQ multiplex PCR, and the TCRdb table lists in-frame clones only, not all of them. The repertoire holds 150,000 to 200,000 clones, with around 88% as singletons. As to this clone: Antigen: not known.

CDR1 MNHNS and CDR2 SASEGT come from the germline V gene. CDR3 length equals 17 residues. V shed 2 bases and J shed 6 bases, with 21 bases lying between them. Findings of the study overall: Comparability of non-spike TCR breadth was observed across vaccine and placebo recipients. It was vaccine recipients, not placebo recipients, who had the higher spike-specific TCR breadth. In vaccinated individuals, spike-specific CD8+ and CD4+ T cell responses reportedly displayed substantial breadth.

The rearrangement links TRBV6-1 to TRBJ2-3; no clear D gene. This sample comprised peripheral blood, obtained after recovery from COVID-19. The source of this sequence is a human donor who had recovered from COVID-19. The CDR3: CASSERKQPELEDTQYF. CDR3 in DNA: TGTGCCAGCAGTGAAAGGAAACAGCCCGAACTCGAGGATACGCAGTATTTT.